The rows below give T cell receptor beta chains drawn from one sample of a study of blood T cell repertoires in COVID-19. The assay was immunoSEQ multiplex PCR, and TCRdb's table has in-frame clones only and misses some. The table has 68,000 or so clones, roughly 85% seen once. The sequenced sample was peripheral blood. These receptors originate from a human donor in a cohort sampled during active COVID-19. The CDR3 runs from the conserved cysteine through the conserved F or W. Each record gives: J gene, V gene, D gene, clone size, CDR3 DNA, CDR3 protein. The D gene is left open where the match is weak. Size values are once, few and many counts, or a class for expanded clones, and some rows have none.

>TRBJ2-2|TRBV7-2|NA|NA
TGTGCCAGCAGATCAGGGATTTCTACCGGGGAGCTGTTTTTT
CASRSGISTGELFF
>TRBJ1-6|TRBV5-1|NA|NA
TGCGCCAGCAGCTTGGGACAGGAGTCTTCACCCCTCCACTTT
CASSLGQESSPLHF
>TRBJ1-5|TRBV4-2|NA|NA
TGTGCCAGCAGCCAAGAGGCCGCAGGGGCCCAGCCCCAGCATTTT
CASSQEAAGAQPQHF
>TRBJ2-5|TRBV5-1|TRBD1|NA
TGCGCCAGCAGCGCAAGGACAGGGAGCGAGACCCAGTACTTC
CASSARTGSETQYF
>TRBJ2-7|TRBV5-4|NA|NA
TGTGCCAGCAGCGTAACAGGCCCTGGGGAGCAGTACTTC
CASSVTGPGEQYF
>TRBJ1-2|TRBV21-1|NA|few
TGTGCCAGCAGCATGGACATAGATAACTATGGCTACACCTTC
CASSMDIDNYGYTF
>TRBJ1-3|TRBV4-3|NA|NA
TGCGCCAGCAGCCAAGCGACAGGTGCTGGAAACACCATATATTTT
CASSQATGAGNTIYF
>TRBJ1-3|TRBV3-1/TRBV3-2|NA|NA
TGTGCCAGCAGCCAAGCTCTCGGAAACACCATATATTTT
CASSQALGNTIYF
>TRBJ1-1|TRBV5-1|NA|once
TGCGCCAGCAGCTTGCCAGGAGGAACTAACACTGAAGCTTTCTTT
CASSLPGGTNTEAFF
>TRBJ1-2|TRBV2|TRBD1|NA
TGTGCCAGCAGTTACCGGACAGGGGGAAGCGATGGCTACACCTTC
CASSYRTGGSDGYTF
>TRBJ1-1|TRBV5-4|NA|NA
TGTGCCAGCAGCTTGGCCCGTAAATCGAACACTGAAGCTTTCTTT
CASSLARKSNTEAFF
>TRBJ2-3|TRBV5-4|TRBD2|NA
TGTGCCAGCAACCCTAGCGGGGGGCATAGCACAGATACGCAGTATTTT
CASNPSGGHSTDTQYF